Listed below are T cell receptor beta chains from one sample, sequenced in a study of CD8 T cells in Susac syndrome. TCRdb ran MiXCR on the immunoSEQ multiplex PCR reads and lists one entry per CDR3 protein. Of about 210,000 distinct CDR3 sequences in the sample, roughly 96% were seen once. Specimen: CD4+ T cells from PBMCs. The receptors were sampled from a human donor with multiple sclerosis. Each CDR3 is given with its conserved first and last residue. The D gene is left open where the match is weak. Not every row has a clone size; where given, it reads once, few, many or a size class.

D: -
length: 16
size: -
V: TRBV6-1
J: TRBJ2-3
DNA: TGTGCCAGCTCGAGCCCAGGAGGAGGTAGCACAGATACGCAGTATTTT
CDR3: CASSSPGGGSTDTQYF

D: TRBD2
length: 15
size: once
V: TRBV20-1
J: TRBJ2-1
DNA: TGCAGTGCTAGAGTTAGCGGGAGGGCCCTGGGTGAGCAGTTCTTC
CDR3: CSARVSGRALGEQFF

D: -
length: 14
size: -
V: TRBV7-2
J: TRBJ2-3
DNA: TGTGCCAGCAGCCGCTTGGGCATCACAGATACGCAGTATTTT
CDR3: CASSRLGITDTQYF

D: -
length: 12
size: -
V: TRBV28
J: TRBJ2-1
DNA: TGTGCCAGCAGTTTAACCCAGGGTGAGCAGTTCTTC
CDR3: CASSLTQGEQFF

D: -
length: 12
size: -
V: TRBV5-4
J: TRBJ1-2
DNA: TGTGCCAGCAGCTTGGTATTCAATGGCTACACCTTC
CDR3: CASSLVFNGYTF

D: TRBD1
length: 13
size: -
V: TRBV20-1
J: TRBJ1-5
DNA: TGCAGTGCCGCAACCGGGACAGATCAGCCCCAGCATTTT
CDR3: CSAATGTDQPQHF

D: -
length: 14
size: -
V: TRBV27
J: TRBJ1-1
DNA: TGTGCCAGCAGTTTCCAGGTAGAGGGGGCTGAAGCTTTCTTT
CDR3: CASSFQVEGAEAFF

D: -
length: 15
size: -
V: TRBV7-8
J: TRBJ2-5
DNA: TGTGCCAGCAGCCCCATGGCGGGGGCGGGAGAGACCCAGTACTTC
CDR3: CASSPMAGAGETQYF

D: TRBD1
length: 13
size: -
V: TRBV5-4
J: TRBJ1-4
DNA: TGTGCCAGCAGCACGGACAGGGCTGAAAAACTGTTTTTT
CDR3: CASSTDRAEKLFF

D: -
length: 14
size: -
V: TRBV7-3
J: TRBJ2-6
DNA: TGTGCCAGCAGCTTAATCGCCGGGGCCAACGTCCTGACTTTC
CDR3: CASSLIAGANVLTF

D: -
length: 11
size: once
V: TRBV28
J: TRBJ2-2
DNA: TGTGCCAGCAGTGTCTATGGTGAGCTGTTTTTT
CDR3: CASSVYGELFF

D: -
length: 11
size: few
V: TRBV20-1
J: TRBJ2-3
DNA: TGCAGTGCTAGGAGCACAGATACGCAGTATTTT
CDR3: CSARSTDTQYF

D: -
length: 15
size: -
V: TRBV11-2
J: TRBJ2-6
DNA: TGTGCCAGCAGCGGACAGCCCTCTGGGGCCAACGTCCTGACTTTC
CDR3: CASSGQPSGANVLTF

D: -
length: 12
size: once
V: TRBV20-1
J: TRBJ1-1
DNA: TGCAGTGCTTCCTTACTGAACACTGAAGCTTTCTTT
CDR3: CSASLLNTEAFF

D: -
length: 13
size: -
V: TRBV29-1
J: TRBJ1-4
DNA: TGCAGCGTTGCTGGCAGGGTTAGCGAAAAACTGTTTTTT
CDR3: CSVAGRVSEKLFF

D: TRBD1
length: 16
size: once
V: TRBV5-1
J: TRBJ2-7
DNA: TGCGCCAGCAGCTTGGTTAGAGGGGGCCCAGCCTACGAGCAGTACTTC
CDR3: CASSLVRGGPAYEQYF

D: -
length: 13
size: -
V: TRBV6-1
J: TRBJ1-5
DNA: TGTGCCAGCAGTGTACATAACGATCAGCCCCAGCATTTT
CDR3: CASSVHNDQPQHF

D: -
length: 12
size: -
V: TRBV27
J: TRBJ1-2
DNA: TGTGCCAGCAGGGAAACAGGGTCGGGCTACACCTTC
CDR3: CASRETGSGYTF

D: -
length: 14
size: once
V: TRBV20-1
J: TRBJ2-1
DNA: TGCAGTGCTAGATCCGTTAGCGGCTACAATGAGCAGTTCTTC
CDR3: CSARSVSGYNEQFF

D: -
length: 15
size: -
V: TRBV14
J: TRBJ2-2
DNA: TGTGCCAGCAGCCAAGATCTACCAGGGACCGGGGAGCTGTTTTTT
CDR3: CASSQDLPGTGELFF

D: TRBD1
length: 18
size: -
V: TRBV23-1
J: TRBJ2-3
DNA: TGCGCCAGCAGTCCATCCCAGCCCGGACAGGGGGTCACAGATACGCAGTATTTT
CDR3: CASSPSQPGQGVTDTQYF

D: -
length: 14
size: -
V: TRBV7-9
J: TRBJ1-1
DNA: TGTGCCAGCAGCTTAACAGATCTAAACACTGAAGCTTTCTTT
CDR3: CASSLTDLNTEAFF

D: -
length: 15
size: -
V: TRBV5-1
J: TRBJ2-1
DNA: TGCGCCAGCAGCTTGTCCGGGACCGAATACAATGAGCAGTTCTTC
CDR3: CASSLSGTEYNEQFF

D: -
length: 14
size: -
V: TRBV28
J: TRBJ1-5
DNA: TGTGCCAGCAGTTTAAGGTTGGGCAATCAGCCCCAGCATTTT
CDR3: CASSLRLGNQPQHF

D: -
length: 11
size: once
V: TRBV30
J: TRBJ2-1
DNA: TGTGCCTGGAGTGCTACTAGATGGAAGTTCTTC
CDR3: CAWSATRWKFF

D: -
length: 15
size: -
V: TRBV9
J: TRBJ2-1
DNA: TGTGCCAGCAGCGTAGATGTGCGGGATTACAATGAGCAGTTCTTC
CDR3: CASSVDVRDYNEQFF

D: -
length: 12
size: -
V: TRBV3-1
J: TRBJ2-2
DNA: TGTGCCAGCAGCCATAGGACCGGGGAGCTGTTTTTT
CDR3: CASSHRTGELFF

D: TRBD2
length: 16
size: -
V: TRBV19
J: TRBJ2-3
DNA: TGTGCCAGTAGTACCCCTATGGGGGGGGTCACAGATACGCAGTATTTT
CDR3: CASSTPMGGVTDTQYF

D: -
length: 15
size: once
V: TRBV3-1
J: TRBJ2-2
DNA: TGTGCCAGCAGCCCTCGCTTAGCGAACACCGGGGAGCTGTTTTTT
CDR3: CASSPRLANTGELFF

D: TRBD1
length: 15
size: -
V: TRBV7-8
J: TRBJ1-1
DNA: TGTGCCAGCAGCCCTTACCCGACAGGGGTTGGTGAAGCTTTCTTT
CDR3: CASSPYPTGVGEAFF

D: TRBD2
length: 15
size: -
V: TRBV7-2
J: TRBJ2-7
DNA: TGTGCCAGCAGCCGGACTAGCGGAGCCAGCTCCGAGCAGTACTTC
CDR3: CASSRTSGASSEQYF

D: TRBD2
length: 16
size: once
V: TRBV18
J: TRBJ2-3
DNA: TGTGCCAGCTCACCAACTACTAGCGGGCCCGGAGGTACGCAGTATTTT
CDR3: CASSPTTSGPGGTQYF

D: -
length: 15
size: -
V: TRBV9
J: TRBJ2-1
DNA: TGTGCCAGCAGCACAGGTCCCGCCCTCCAAAATGAGCAGTTCTTC
CDR3: CASSTGPALQNEQFF

D: -
length: 13
size: -
V: TRBV12-3/TRBV12-4
J: TRBJ2-3
DNA: TGTGCCAGCAGTCTACAGGGGGGGAATACGCAGTATTTT
CDR3: CASSLQGGNTQYF

D: -
length: 15
size: -
V: TRBV3-1
J: TRBJ2-3
DNA: TGTGCCAGCAGCCAGCTCGGGAGCCCCACAGATACGCAGTATTTT
CDR3: CASSQLGSPTDTQYF

D: -
length: 15
size: -
V: TRBV5-6
J: TRBJ1-3
DNA: TGTGCCAGCAGCTCGAGACAGGCCTCTGGAAACACCATATATTTT
CDR3: CASSSRQASGNTIYF

D: -
length: 15
size: -
V: TRBV27
J: TRBJ2-7
DNA: TGTGCCAGCACCCTCAAGCCCGGGAGAATCTACGAGCAGTACTTC
CDR3: CASTLKPGRIYEQYF

D: -
length: 15
size: -
V: TRBV14
J: TRBJ1-2
DNA: TGTGCCAGCAGCCAAGGAAGTAGTTCTAGCTATGGCTACACCTTC
CDR3: CASSQGSSSSYGYTF

D: -
length: 16
size: -
V: TRBV27
J: TRBJ2-7
DNA: TGTGCCAGCAGTCCCCTAGGGGGTCTCGGATCCTACGAGCAGTACTTC
CDR3: CASSPLGGLGSYEQYF

D: -
length: 15
size: -
V: TRBV27
J: TRBJ1-5
DNA: TGTGCCAGCAGTTTACAGGGAGGATGGAATCAGCCCCAGCATTTT
CDR3: CASSLQGGWNQPQHF

D: -
length: 14
size: -
V: TRBV3-1
J: TRBJ2-7
DNA: TGTGCCAGCAGCCTAGAGGGCAGGAGCTACGAGCAGTACTTC
CDR3: CASSLEGRSYEQYF

D: TRBD2
length: 15
size: -
V: TRBV12-3/TRBV12-4
J: TRBJ2-1
DNA: TGTGCCAGCATCTACCTCCCGACTAGCGGTAATGAGCAGTTCTTC
CDR3: CASIYLPTSGNEQFF